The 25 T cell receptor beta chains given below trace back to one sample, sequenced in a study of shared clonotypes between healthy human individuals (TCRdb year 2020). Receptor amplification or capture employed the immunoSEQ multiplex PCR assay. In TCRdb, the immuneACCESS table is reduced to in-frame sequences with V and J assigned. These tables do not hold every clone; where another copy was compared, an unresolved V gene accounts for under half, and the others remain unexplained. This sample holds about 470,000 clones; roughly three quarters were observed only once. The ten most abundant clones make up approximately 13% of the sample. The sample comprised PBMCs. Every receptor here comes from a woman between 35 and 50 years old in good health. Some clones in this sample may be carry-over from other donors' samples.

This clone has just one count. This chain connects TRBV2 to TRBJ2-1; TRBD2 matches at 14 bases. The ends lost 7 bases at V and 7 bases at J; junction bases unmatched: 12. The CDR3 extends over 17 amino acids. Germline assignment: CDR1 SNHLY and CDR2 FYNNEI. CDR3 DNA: TGTGCCAGCACCGAATTTGGACTAGCGGGAGGTGGGAATGAGCAGTTCTTC. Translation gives CASTEFGLAGGGNEQFF.

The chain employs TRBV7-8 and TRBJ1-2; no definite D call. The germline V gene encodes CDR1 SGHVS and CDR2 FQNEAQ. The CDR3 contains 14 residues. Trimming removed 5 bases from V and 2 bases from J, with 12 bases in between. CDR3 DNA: TGTGCCAGCAGCCCGGCTTTGGACAACTATGGCTACACCTTC. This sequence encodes CASSPALDNYGYTF.

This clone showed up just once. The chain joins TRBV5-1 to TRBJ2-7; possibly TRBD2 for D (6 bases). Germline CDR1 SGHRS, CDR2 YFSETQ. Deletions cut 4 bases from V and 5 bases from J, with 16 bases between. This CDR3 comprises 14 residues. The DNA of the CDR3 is TGCGCCAGCAGCCCGCGGCTCGGAGGGAACGAGCAGTACTTC. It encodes CASSPRLGGNEQYF.

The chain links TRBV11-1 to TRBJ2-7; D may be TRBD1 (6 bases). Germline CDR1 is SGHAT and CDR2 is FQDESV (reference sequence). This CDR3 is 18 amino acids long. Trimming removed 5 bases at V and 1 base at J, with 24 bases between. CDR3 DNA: TGTGCCAGCAGCCGCGAGGACAGCGGTCTCCATATATCCTACGAGCAGTACTTC. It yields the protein CASSREDSGLHISYEQYF.

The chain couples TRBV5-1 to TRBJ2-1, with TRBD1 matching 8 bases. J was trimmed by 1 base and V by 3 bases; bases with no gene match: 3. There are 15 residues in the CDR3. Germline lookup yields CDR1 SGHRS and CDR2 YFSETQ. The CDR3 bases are TGCGCCAGCAGCTGGGGGACAGGATCCTACAATGAGCAGTTCTTC. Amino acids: CASSWGTGSYNEQFF.

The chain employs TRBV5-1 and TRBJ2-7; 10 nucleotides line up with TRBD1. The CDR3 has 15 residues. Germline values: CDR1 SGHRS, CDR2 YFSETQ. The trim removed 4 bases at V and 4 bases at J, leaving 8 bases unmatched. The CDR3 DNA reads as TGCGCCAGCAGCCTAGGGACAGGGGAGGGGTACGAGCAGTACTTC. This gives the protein CASSLGTGEGYEQYF.

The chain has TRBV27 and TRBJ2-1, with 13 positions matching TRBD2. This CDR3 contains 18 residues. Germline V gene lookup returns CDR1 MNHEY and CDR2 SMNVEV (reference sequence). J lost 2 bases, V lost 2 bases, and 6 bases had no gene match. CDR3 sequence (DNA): TGTGCCAGCAGTTTAAAGGGGGGACTAGCGGGAACCTACAATGAGCAGTTCTTC. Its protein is CASSLKGGLAGTYNEQFF.

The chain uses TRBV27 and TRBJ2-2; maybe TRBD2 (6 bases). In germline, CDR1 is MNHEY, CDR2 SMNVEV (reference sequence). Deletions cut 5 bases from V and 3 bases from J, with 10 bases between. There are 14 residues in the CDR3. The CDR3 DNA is TGTGCCAGCAGTAAGGGACTTGACACCGGGGAGCTGTTTTTT. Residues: CASSKGLDTGELFF.

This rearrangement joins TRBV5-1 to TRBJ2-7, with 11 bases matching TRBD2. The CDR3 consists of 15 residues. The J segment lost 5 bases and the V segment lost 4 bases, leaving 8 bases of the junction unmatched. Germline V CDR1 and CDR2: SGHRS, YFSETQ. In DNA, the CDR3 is TGCGCCAGCAGCCGTAATAGCGGGAGGGCAAACGAGCAGTACTTC. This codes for CASSRNSGRANEQYF.

This chain's CDR3 is CASHAAGGEQFF. The DNA for the CDR3 is TGTGCCAGCCACGCGGCGGGAGGGGAGCAGTTCTTC. This sequence joins TRBV6-6 and TRBJ2-1; 9 nucleotides match TRBD2. CDR3 length equals 12 residues. CDR1 and CDR2 (germline): MNHNY, SVGAGI (reference sequence). Trimming removed 8 bases from V and 10 bases from J; junction bases left unmatched: 6.

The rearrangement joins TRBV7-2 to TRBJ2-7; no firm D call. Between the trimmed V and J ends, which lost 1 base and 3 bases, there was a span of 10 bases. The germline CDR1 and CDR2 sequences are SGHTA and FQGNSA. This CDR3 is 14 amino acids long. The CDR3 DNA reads TGTGCCAGCAGCTTAGGGTCACAGTTCTACGAGCAGTACTTC. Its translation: CASSLGSQFYEQYF.

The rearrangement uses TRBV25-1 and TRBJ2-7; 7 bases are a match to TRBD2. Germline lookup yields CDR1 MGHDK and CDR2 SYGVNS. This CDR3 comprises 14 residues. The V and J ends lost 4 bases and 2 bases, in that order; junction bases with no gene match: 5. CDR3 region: CASSGLASAYEQYF. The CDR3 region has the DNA TGTGCCAGCAGTGGACTAGCTTCTGCCTACGAGCAGTACTTC.

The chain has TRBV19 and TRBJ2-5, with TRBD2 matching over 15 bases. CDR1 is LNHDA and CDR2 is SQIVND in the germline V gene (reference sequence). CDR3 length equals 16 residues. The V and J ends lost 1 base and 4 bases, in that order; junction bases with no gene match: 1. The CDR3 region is CASSIGGLAGGETQYF. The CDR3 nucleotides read TGTGCCAGTAGTATAGGGGGACTAGCGGGAGGAGAGACCCAGTACTTC.

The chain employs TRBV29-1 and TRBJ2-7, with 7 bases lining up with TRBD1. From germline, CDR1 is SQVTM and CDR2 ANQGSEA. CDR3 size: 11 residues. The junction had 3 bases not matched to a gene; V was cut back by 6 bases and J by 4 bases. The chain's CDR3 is CSVWDSYEQYF. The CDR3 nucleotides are TGCAGCGTCTGGGACAGTTACGAGCAGTACTTC.

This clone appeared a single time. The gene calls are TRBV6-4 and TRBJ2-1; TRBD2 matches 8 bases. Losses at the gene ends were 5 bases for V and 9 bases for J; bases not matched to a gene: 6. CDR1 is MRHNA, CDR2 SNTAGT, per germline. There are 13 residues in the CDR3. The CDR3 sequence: CASSREREFEQFF. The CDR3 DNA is TGTGCCAGCAGTCGGGAGCGGGAGTTTGAGCAGTTCTTC.

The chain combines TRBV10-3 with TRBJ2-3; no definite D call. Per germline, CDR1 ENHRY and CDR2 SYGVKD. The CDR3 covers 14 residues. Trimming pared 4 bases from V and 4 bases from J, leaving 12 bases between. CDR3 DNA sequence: TGTGCCATCAGTGCAAGACGCGGCTCAGATACGCAGTATTTT. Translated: CAISARRGSDTQYF.

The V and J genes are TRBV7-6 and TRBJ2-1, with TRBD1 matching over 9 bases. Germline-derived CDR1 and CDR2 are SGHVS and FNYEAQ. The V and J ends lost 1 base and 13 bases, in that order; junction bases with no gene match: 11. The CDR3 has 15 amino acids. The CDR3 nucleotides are TGTGCCAGCAGCTTAGGGCAAGGGTGGGGACAGGGTCAGTTCTTC. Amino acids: CASSLGQGWGQGQFF.

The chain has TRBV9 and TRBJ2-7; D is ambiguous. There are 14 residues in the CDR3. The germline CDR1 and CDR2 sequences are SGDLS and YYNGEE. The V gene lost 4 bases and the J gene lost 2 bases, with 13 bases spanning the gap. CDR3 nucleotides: TGTGCCAGCAGCCCAAAGGTGGAACCCTACGAGCAGTACTTC. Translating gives CASSPKVEPYEQYF.

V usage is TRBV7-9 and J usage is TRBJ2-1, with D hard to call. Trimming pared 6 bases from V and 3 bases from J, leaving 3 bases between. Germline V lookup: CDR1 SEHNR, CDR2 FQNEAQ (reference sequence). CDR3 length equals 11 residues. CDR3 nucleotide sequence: TGTGCCAGCAGATACTACAATGAGCAGTTCTTC. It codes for CASRYYNEQFF.

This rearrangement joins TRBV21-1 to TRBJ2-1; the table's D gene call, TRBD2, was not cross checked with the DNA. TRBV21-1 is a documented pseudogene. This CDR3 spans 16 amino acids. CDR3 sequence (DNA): TGTGCCAGCAGCAAAGCAACGAGCGGGAGGGACAATGAGCAGTTCTTC. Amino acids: CASSKATSGRDNEQFF.

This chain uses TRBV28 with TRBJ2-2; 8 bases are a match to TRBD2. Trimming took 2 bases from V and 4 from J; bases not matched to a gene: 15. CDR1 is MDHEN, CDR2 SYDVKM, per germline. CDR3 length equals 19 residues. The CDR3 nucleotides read TGTGCCAGCAGTTTAGAGGAGCCGGGACTAGGAGTTGTCACCGGGGAGCTGTTTTTT. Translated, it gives CASSLEEPGLGVVTGELFF.

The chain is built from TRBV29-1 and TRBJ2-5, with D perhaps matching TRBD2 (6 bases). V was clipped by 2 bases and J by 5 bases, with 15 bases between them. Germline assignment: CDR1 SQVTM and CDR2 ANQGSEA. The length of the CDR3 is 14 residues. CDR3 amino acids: CSVESWAGRETQYF. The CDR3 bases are TGCAGCGTTGAATCGTGGGCAGGGAGGGAGACCCAGTACTTC.

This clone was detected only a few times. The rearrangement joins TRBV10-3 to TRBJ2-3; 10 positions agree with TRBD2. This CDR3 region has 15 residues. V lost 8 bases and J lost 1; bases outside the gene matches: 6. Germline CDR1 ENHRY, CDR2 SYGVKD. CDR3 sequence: CAISDGLAGTDTQYF. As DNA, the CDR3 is TGTGCCATCTCTGACGGACTAGCGGGCACAGATACGCAGTATTTT.

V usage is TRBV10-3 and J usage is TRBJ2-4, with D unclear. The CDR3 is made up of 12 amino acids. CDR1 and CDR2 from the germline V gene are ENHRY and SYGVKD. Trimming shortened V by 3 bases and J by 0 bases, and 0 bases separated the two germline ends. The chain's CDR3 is CAISEAKNIQYF. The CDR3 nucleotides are TGTGCCATCAGTGAAGCCAAAAACATTCAGTACTTC.

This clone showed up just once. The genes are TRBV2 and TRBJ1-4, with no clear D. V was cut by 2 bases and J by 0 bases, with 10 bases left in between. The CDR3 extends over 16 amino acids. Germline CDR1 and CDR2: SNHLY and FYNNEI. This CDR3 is CASSEMPAATNEKLFF. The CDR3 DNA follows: TGTGCCAGCAGTGAAATGCCAGCCGCAACTAATGAAAAACTGTTTTTT. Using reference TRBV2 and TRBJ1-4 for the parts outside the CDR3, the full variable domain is EPEVTQTPSHQVTQMGQEVILRCVPISNHLYFYWYRQILGQKVEFLVSFYNNEISEKSEIFDDQFSVERPDGSNFTLKIRSTKLEDSAMYFCASSEMPAATNEKLFFGSGTQLSVL.